This paragraph covers one TCR beta chain sequence. The target antigen is unknown. These data originate in a study of siplizumab effects on memory and regulatory T cells. Study results and limitations: Among alloreactive clones, only a minor fraction mapped to unstimulated subsets. A naive or memory phenotype could not be assigned to roughly 80-96% of the proliferating CD4+ or CD8+ clones. Proliferating Tregs' suppressive function in siplizumab cultures went unconfirmed.

Per sample, the assay covered about 10^5 TCR templates. The assay was immunoSEQ multiplex PCR, and TCRdb's table has in-frame clones only and misses some. The sample lists more than 85,000 clones, 80% to 95% occurring once. Germline values: CDR1 SNHLY, CDR2 FYNNEI. CDR3 size: 14 residues. The V gene lost 4 bases and the J gene lost 4 bases, with 13 bases spanning the gap. This sequence joins TRBV2 and TRBJ2-5, with a tentative D call TRBD2 (6 bases). The receptor was isolated from a human donor in good health. Sequenced input: CD4+ T cells sorted from blood. CDR3 residues: CASSGGSGRETQYF. In DNA form, the CDR3 reads TGTGCCAGCAGTGGGGGTAGCGGAAGAGAGACCCAGTACTTC. Variable domain in full (rest from reference TRBV2 and TRBJ2-5): EPEVTQTPSHQVTQMGQEVILRCVPISNHLYFYWYRQILGQKVEFLVSFYNNEISEKSEIFDDQFSVERPDGSNFTLKIRSTKLEDSAMYFCASSGGSGRETQYFGPGTRLLVL.